Shown below are 7 T cell receptor beta chains from a single sample sequenced in a study of chemoradiotherapy in HPV16-positive cancers. Libraries were prepared by immunoSEQ multiplex PCR; TCRdb keeps only in-frame clonotypes and omits some of them. Of around 33,000 clones listed, approximately 86% were seen once; the top ten hold 2.1%. Sample: blood, taken from a patient who underwent chemoradiotherapy. All receptors derive from a human donor with HPV-associated anogenital cancer.

V gene TRBV18 combines with J gene TRBJ2-5; 7 positions agree with TRBD1. The V and J ends lost 4 bases and 0 bases, in that order; junction bases with no gene match: 5. Germline CDR1 reads KGHSH; CDR2 reads LQKENI. CDR3 size: 15 residues. The CDR3 nucleotides are TGTGCCAGCTCACAATGGGGACAGAACCAAGAGACCCAGTACTTC. Protein: CASSQWGQNQETQYF.

The chain recombines TRBV4-2 with TRBJ1-3; TRBD1 might be the D (6 bases). The germline V and J ends were trimmed by 4 bases and 2 bases, with 12 bases remaining between them. Germline V gene lookup returns CDR1 LGHNA and CDR2 YNFKEQ. The CDR3 sequence is 15 residues long. In DNA form, the CDR3 reads TGTGCCAGCAGCCCTAAAGGGGGTCCTGGAAACACCATATATTTT. Its protein is CASSPKGGPGNTIYF.

The chain recombines TRBV7-9 with TRBJ2-1; no reliable D call. CDR3 size: 15 residues. V was pared by 5 bases and J by 4 bases, with 15 bases between. CDR1 and CDR2 (germline): SEHNR, FQNEAQ (reference sequence). DNA of the CDR3: TGTGCCAGCAGCCCCGACGGATCCATATACAATGAGCAGTTCTTC. Translated: CASSPDGSIYNEQFF.

The V and J genes are TRBV11-2 and TRBJ1-5; 11 bases are a match to TRBD1. The trim removed 5 bases at V and 1 base at J, leaving 10 bases unmatched. This CDR3 contains 18 residues. Looked up from germline, CDR1 is SGHAT and CDR2 is FQNNGV. The chain's CDR3 is CASSPGPGQGGSNQPQHF. Written as DNA, the CDR3 is TGTGCCAGCAGCCCAGGCCCGGGACAGGGGGGGAGCAATCAGCCCCAGCATTTT.

The chain recombines TRBV7-2 with TRBJ2-1, with 12 bases aligning to TRBD2. The CDR3 contains 15 residues. The V gene's germline CDR1 is SGHTA and CDR2 FQGNSA. Unmatched junction bases numbered 7, after V lost 6 bases and J lost 7 bases. The CDR3 DNA reads TGTGCCAGCAGTTTCGGACTAGCGGGGACTAATGAGCAGTTCTTC. Its translation: CASSFGLAGTNEQFF.

The V call is TRBV19, the J call TRBJ2-7; tentative D call: TRBD1 (5 bases). Looked up from germline, CDR1 is LNHDA and CDR2 is SQIVND (reference sequence). Trimming left V 7 bases short and J 1 base short, with 14 bases between. This CDR3 spans 14 amino acids. As DNA, the CDR3 is TGTGCCAGTAAAAGGACATACGATTCCTACGAGCAGTACTTC. It is translated as CASKRTYDSYEQYF.

V and J are TRBV5-1 and TRBJ2-5; 10 bases are shared with TRBD2. The CDR3 extends over 17 amino acids. V was clipped by 1 base and J by 2 bases; unmatched bases: 8. CDR1 is SGHRS and CDR2 is YFSETQ in the germline V gene. For the CDR3, the DNA is TGCGCCAGCAGCTTGTCGGTCCTAGCGGGGGCACAAGAGACCCAGTACTTC. This encodes CASSLSVLAGAQETQYF.